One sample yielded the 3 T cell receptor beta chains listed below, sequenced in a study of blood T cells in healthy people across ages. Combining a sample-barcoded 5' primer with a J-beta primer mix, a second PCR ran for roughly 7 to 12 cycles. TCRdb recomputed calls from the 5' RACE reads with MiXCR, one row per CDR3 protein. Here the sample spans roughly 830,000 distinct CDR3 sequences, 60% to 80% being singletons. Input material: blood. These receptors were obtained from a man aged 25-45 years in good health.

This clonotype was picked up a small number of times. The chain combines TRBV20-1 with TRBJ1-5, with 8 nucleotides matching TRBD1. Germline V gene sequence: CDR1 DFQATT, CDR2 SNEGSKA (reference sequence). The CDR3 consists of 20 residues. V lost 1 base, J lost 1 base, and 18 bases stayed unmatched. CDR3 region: CSARGGGQVQTWVSNQPQHF. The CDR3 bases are TGCAGTGCTAGAGGTGGGGGACAGGTCCAAACCTGGGTCAGCAATCAGCCCCAGCATTTT.

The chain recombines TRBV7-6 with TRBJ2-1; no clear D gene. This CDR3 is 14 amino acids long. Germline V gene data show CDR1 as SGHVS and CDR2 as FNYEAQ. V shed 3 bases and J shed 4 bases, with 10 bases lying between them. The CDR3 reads CASSLTYLYNEQFF. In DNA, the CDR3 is TGTGCCAGCAGCTTGACATACCTATACAATGAGCAGTTCTTC.

In DNA, the CDR3 is TGTGCCAGCAGTTACGGTTATCAGCCCCAGCATTTT. This gives the protein CASSYGYQPQHF. The rearrangement uses TRBV6-6 and TRBJ1-5; the D is unclear. Germline lookup yields CDR1 MNHNY and CDR2 SVGAGI (reference sequence). V was clipped by 2 bases and J by 5 bases, with 4 bases between them. This CDR3 region has 12 residues.